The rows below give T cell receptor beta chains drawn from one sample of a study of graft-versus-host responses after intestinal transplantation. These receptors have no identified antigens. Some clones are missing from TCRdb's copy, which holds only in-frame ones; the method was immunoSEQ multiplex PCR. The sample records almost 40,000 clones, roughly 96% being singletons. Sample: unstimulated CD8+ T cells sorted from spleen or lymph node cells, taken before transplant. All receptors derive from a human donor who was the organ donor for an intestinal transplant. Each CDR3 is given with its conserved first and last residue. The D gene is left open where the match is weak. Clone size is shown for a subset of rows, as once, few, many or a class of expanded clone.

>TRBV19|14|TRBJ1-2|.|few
CASSIDLTVYGYTF
TGTGCCAGTAGTATAGACCTGACAGTCTATGGCTACACCTTC
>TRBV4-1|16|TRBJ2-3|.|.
CASSQGSWEGPDTQYF
TGCGCCAGCAGCCAAGGTAGTTGGGAAGGCCCAGATACGCAGTATTTT
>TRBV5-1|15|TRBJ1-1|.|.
CASSPRAYMNTEAFF
TGCGCCAGCAGTCCCCGGGCTTACATGAACACTGAAGCTTTCTTT
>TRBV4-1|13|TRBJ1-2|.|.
CASSQDASYGYTF
TGCGCCAGCAGCCAAGATGCAAGCTATGGCTACACCTTC
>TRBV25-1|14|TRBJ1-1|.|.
CASSVGDFGTEAFF
TGTGCCAGCAGTGTAGGGGATTTCGGCACTGAAGCTTTCTTT
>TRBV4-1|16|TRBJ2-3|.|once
CASSQEAQNPTDTQYF
TGCGCCAGCAGCCAAGAGGCGCAGAACCCCACAGATACGCAGTATTTT
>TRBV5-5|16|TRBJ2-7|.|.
CASSFSPGNPSYEQYF
TGTGCCAGCAGCTTTTCGCCGGGGAACCCCAGTTACGAGCAGTACTTC
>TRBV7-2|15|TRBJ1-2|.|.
CASSPYPGPGYGYTF
TGTGCCAGCAGCCCCTATCCGGGCCCGGGCTATGGCTACACCTTC
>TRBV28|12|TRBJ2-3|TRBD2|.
CACSGGSDTQYF
TGTGCCTGTAGCGGGGGGTCAGATACGCAGTATTTT
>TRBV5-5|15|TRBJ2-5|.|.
CASSFSGLWWETQYF
TGTGCCAGCAGCTTCAGTGGGCTCTGGTGGGAGACCCAGTACTTC
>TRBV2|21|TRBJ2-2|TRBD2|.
CASNPQAARRGASGGTGELFF
TGTGCCAGCAACCCCCAAGCCGCCCGGAGGGGAGCTAGCGGGGGGACCGGGGAGCTGTTTTTT
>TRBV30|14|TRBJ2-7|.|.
CAWSVRIPFDEQYF
TGTGCCTGGAGTGTACGGATCCCCTTTGACGAGCAGTACTTC
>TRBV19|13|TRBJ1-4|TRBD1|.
CASRPGGDEKLFF
TGTGCCAGTAGGCCAGGGGGAGATGAAAAACTGTTTTTT
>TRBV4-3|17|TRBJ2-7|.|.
CASSQESAGPTGYEQYF
TGCGCCAGCAGCCAAGAAAGCGCGGGACCTACTGGCTACGAGCAGTACTTC